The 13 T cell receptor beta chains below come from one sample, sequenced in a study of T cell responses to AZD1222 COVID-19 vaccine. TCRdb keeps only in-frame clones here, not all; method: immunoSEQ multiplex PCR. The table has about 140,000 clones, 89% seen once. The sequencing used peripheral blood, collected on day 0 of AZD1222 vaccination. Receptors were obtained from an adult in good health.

The CDR3 loop is CASSTRRGLYEQYF. CDR3 nucleotides: TGTGCCAGTAGTACGCGACGGGGGCTCTACGAGCAGTACTTC. The chain carries TRBV19 and TRBJ2-7; the D call may be TRBD1 or TRBD2 (6 bases each). Germline CDR1 reads LNHDA; CDR2 reads SQIVND (reference sequence). CDR3 length: 14 amino acids. V lost 4 bases and J 3 bases, leaving 13 bases between the germline ends.

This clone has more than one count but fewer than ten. CDR3 residues: CASSLTYTKDGYTF. CDR3 in DNA: TGCGCCAGCAGCCTGACTTACACTAAGGATGGCTACACCTTC. The rearrangement joins TRBV4-3 to TRBJ1-2; D is unclear. Deletions cut 4 bases from V and 6 bases from J, with 15 bases between. Germline CDR1 reads LGHNA; CDR2 reads YSLEER. CDR3 length: 14 residues.

The CDR3 region is CASSRGTGGNTEAFF. CDR3 bases: TGCGCCAGCAGCCGGGGGACAGGGGGAAACACTGAAGCTTTCTTT. The rearrangement joins TRBV4-1 to TRBJ1-1, with 11 bases lining up with TRBD1. V gave up 4 bases and J gave up 2 bases; unmatched junction bases: 3. This CDR3 region has 15 residues. The germline V gene encodes CDR1 MGHRA and CDR2 YSYEKL.

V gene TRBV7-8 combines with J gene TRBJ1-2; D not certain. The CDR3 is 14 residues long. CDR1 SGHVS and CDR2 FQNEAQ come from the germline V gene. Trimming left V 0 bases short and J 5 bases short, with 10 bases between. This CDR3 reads CASSLAVAAYGYTF. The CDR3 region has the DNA TGTGCCAGCAGCTTAGCAGTGGCAGCTTATGGCTACACCTTC.

CDR3 protein: CASSQETVTGLYNEQFF. CDR3 DNA: TGTGCCAGCAGCCAAGAAACGGTAACAGGGCTGTACAATGAGCAGTTCTTC. This sequence joins TRBV3-1 (or the pseudogene TRBV3-2) and TRBJ2-1; perhaps TRBD1 as D (6 bases). The CDR3 contains 17 residues. V lost 0 bases to trimming and J lost 4 bases, with 16 bases between them. Germline values: CDR1 LGHDT, CDR2 YNNKEL (reference sequence).

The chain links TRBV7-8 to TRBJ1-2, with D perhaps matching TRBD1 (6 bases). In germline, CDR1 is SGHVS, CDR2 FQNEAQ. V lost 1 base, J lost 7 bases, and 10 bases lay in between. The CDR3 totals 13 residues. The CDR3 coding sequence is TGTGCCAGCAGCTTAGGGGGGCGGTCTGGCTACACCTTC. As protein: CASSLGGRSGYTF.

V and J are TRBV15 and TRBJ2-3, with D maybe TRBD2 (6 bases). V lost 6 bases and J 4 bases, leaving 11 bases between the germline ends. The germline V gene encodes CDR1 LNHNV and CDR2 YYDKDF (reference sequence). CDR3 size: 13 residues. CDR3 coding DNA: TGTGCCACCAGTCTAGGCGGGGCAGATACGCAGTATTTT. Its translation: CATSLGGADTQYF.

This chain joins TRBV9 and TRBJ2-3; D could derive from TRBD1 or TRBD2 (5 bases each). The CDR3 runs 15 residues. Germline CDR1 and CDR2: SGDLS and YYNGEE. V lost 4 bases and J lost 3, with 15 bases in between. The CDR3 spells CASSPRGRETDTQYF. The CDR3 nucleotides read TGTGCCAGCAGCCCGAGGGGCAGGGAGACAGATACGCAGTATTTT.

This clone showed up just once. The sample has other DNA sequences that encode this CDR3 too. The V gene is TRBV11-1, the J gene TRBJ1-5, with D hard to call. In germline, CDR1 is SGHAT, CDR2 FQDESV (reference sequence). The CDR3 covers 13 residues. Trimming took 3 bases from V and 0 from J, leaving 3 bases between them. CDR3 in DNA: TGTGCCAGCAGCTTTCATAGCAATCAGCCCCAGCATTTT. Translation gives CASSFHSNQPQHF.

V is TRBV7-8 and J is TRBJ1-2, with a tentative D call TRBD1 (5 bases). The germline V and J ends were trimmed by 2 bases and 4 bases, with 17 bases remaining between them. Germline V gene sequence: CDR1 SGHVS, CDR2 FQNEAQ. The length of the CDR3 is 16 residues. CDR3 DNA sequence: TGTGCCAGCAGCTTAAACGTTGAGGGGTCAAGCTATGGCTACACCTTC. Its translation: CASSLNVEGSSYGYTF.

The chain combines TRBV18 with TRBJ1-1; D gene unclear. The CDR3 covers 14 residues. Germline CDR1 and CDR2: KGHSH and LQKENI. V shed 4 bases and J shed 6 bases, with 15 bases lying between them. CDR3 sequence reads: CASSLGGSRAEAFF. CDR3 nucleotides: TGTGCCAGCTCACTAGGTGGATCCCGGGCTGAAGCTTTCTTT. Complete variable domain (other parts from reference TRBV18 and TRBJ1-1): NAGVMQNPRHLVRRRGQEARLRCSPMKGHSHVYWYRQLPEEGLKFMVYLQKENIIDESGMPKERFSAEFPKEGPSILRIQQVVRGDSAAYFCASSLGGSRAEAFFGQGTRLTVV.

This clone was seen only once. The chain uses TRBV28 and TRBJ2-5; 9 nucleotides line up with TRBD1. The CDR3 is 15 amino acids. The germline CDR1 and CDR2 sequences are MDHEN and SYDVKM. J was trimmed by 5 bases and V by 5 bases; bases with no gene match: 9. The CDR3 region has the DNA TGTGCCAGCAGTAGGGACAGGGAAGCAAGGGAGACCCAGTACTTC. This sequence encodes CASSRDREARETQYF.

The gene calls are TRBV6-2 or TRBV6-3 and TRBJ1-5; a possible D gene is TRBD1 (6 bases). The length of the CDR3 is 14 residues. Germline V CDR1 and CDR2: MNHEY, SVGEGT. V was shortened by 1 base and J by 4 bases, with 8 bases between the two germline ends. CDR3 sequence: CASSYFQGNQPQHF. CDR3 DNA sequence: TGTGCCAGCAGTTACTTTCAGGGGAATCAGCCCCAGCATTTT.